The rows below give T cell receptor beta chains drawn from one sample of a study of blood T cell repertoires in COVID-19. Profiled with immunoSEQ multiplex PCR; TCRdb holds only in-frame clones, not every one. This table has 250,000 to 350,000 clones, 89% appearing once. The source material was peripheral blood. The receptors come from a young man who had recovered from COVID-19. Each CDR3 is given with its conserved first and last residue. The D gene is left open where the match is weak. Where a row states a size, it is once, few, many or the class of an expanded clone; other rows omit it.

J,D,V,size,DNA,CDR3
TRBJ2-2,TRBD1,TRBV2,.,TGTGCCAGCAAAGGGCAGGGGGCCTCCGGGGAGCTGTTTTTT,CASKGQGASGELFF
TRBJ1-4,.,TRBV4-1,.,TGCGCCAGCAGCCAAGTCGCGGGGGCGTTGGAAAAACTGTTTTTT,CASSQVAGALEKLFF
TRBJ2-5,.,TRBV7-2,.,TGTGCCAGCAGCTTGGCCGGAGGTGCGTCTAGGACCCAGTACTTC,CASSLAGGASRTQYF
TRBJ1-5,.,TRBV11-1,.,TGTGCCAGCAGCCCCGCCGGGAATTCTCAGCCCCAGCATTTT,CASSPAGNSQPQHF
TRBJ2-1,TRBD1,TRBV19,.,TGTGCCAGTAACGACAGGGGGCATGAGCAGTTCTTC,CASNDRGHEQFF
TRBJ1-4,TRBD1,TRBV29-1,.,TGCAGCGCCACAGGGGTAGGAGAAAAACTGTTTTTT,CSATGVGEKLFF
TRBJ2-1,TRBD2,TRBV9,once,TGTGCCAGCAGCGTAGGGGAGGGAGGAGGATACAATGAGCAGTTCTTC,CASSVGEGGGYNEQFF
TRBJ2-5,TRBD1,TRBV7-8,.,TGTGCCAGCAGCTACTTGACAGGGAATCCGCAAGAGACCCAGTACTTC,CASSYLTGNPQETQYF
TRBJ2-7,.,TRBV7-9,once,TGTGCCAGCAGCTTAGGGGACTCCGAGCAGTACTTC,CASSLGDSEQYF
TRBJ1-6,.,TRBV4-3,.,TGCGCCAGCAGCCAAGGAGGGGACATAAATTCACCCCTCCACTTT,CASSQGGDINSPLHF
TRBJ2-7,.,TRBV5-6,.,TGTGCCAGCAGCATAGCGTACAGGGATTACGAGCAGTACTTC,CASSIAYRDYEQYF
TRBJ2-5,.,TRBV7-2,.,TGTGCCAGCAGCTCTGGGTCGGGGAGAGGGCAAGAGACCCAGTACTTC,CASSSGSGRGQETQYF
TRBJ2-7,.,TRBV19,.,TGTGCCAGTAGCCACCCGGGACACCGCTCCTACGAGCAGTACTTC,CASSHPGHRSYEQYF
TRBJ2-3,TRBD2,TRBV19,.,TGTGCCAGTAGTATTACCGGGCTAGCGGGAGGGCCAGATACGCAGTATTTT,CASSITGLAGGPDTQYF
TRBJ1-2,.,TRBV6-5,once,TGTGCCAGCAGTTACTCGAGACGGGGAGATGACTATGGCTACACCTTC,CASSYSRRGDDYGYTF
TRBJ2-7,TRBD1,TRBV27,once,TGTGCCAGCAGTAGGGGACAGTCCTACGAGCAGTACTTC,CASSRGQSYEQYF
TRBJ2-2,TRBD2,TRBV7-8,.,TGTGCCAGCAGCTTCGGGACTAGCGGGGTCAACACCGGGGAGCTGTTTTTT,CASSFGTSGVNTGELFF
TRBJ2-7,TRBD1,TRBV5-5,.,TGTGCCAGCAGCCAGGGGGGACAGGGGATTTTCTACGAGCAGTACTTC,CASSQGGQGIFYEQYF
TRBJ2-7,TRBD2,TRBV11-2,.,TGTGCCAGCAGCCGAGGACTAGCGGGAGGTAACTCCTACGAGCAGTACTTC,CASSRGLAGGNSYEQYF
TRBJ1-1,.,TRBV10-3,.,TGTGCCATCAGTCAGCGGGACGCCGGGACAATGAACACTGAAGCTTTCTTT,CAISQRDAGTMNTEAFF
TRBJ2-7,.,TRBV27,.,TGTGCCAGCAGTTTCTCCAGGGGTACCTACGAGCAGTACTTC,CASSFSRGTYEQYF
TRBJ2-7,.,TRBV6-5,.,TGTGCCAGCAGTTACTCGGCGGGGAGCTCCTACGAGCAGTACTTC,CASSYSAGSSYEQYF
TRBJ2-1,.,TRBV9,.,TGTGCCAGCAGCGTAGCGGGAGAATATGAGCAGTTCTTC,CASSVAGEYEQFF
TRBJ1-1,TRBD1,TRBV11-2,.,TGTGCCAGCAGCGCCAGGGGGCCTGGGAACACTGAAGCTTTCTTT,CASSARGPGNTEAFF
TRBJ2-3,.,TRBV7-9,.,TGTGCCAGCATGAAGGCGGGGGCACCTACAGATACGCAGTATTTT,CASMKAGAPTDTQYF
TRBJ2-7,TRBD2,TRBV19,.,TGTGCCAGTAGCCTTAGCGGGAAAGGTTCCTACGAGCAGTACTTC,CASSLSGKGSYEQYF
TRBJ2-5,.,TRBV7-3,.,TGTGCCAGCAGCTTAGGTAGCGTCCCGTACCAAGAGACCCAGTACTTC,CASSLGSVPYQETQYF
TRBJ1-2,.,TRBV27,.,TGTGCCAGCAGTTTAGAAGGGGTTGGCTACACCTTC,CASSLEGVGYTF